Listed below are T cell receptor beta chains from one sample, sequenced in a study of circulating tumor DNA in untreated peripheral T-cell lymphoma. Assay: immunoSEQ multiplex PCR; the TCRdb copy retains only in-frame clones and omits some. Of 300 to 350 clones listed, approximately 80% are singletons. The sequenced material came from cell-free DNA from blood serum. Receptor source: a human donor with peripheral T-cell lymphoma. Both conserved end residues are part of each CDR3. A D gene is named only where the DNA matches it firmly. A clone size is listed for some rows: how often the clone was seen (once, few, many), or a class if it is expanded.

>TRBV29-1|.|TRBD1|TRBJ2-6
TGCAGCGTTGAGGCCGGGACAGGGTTCTTTGGGGCCAACGTCCTGACTTTC
CSVEAGTGFFGANVLTF
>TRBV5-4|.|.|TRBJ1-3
TGTGCCAGCAGCTTGAACGGTGGGGTTGGAAACACCATATATTTT
CASSLNGGVGNTIYF
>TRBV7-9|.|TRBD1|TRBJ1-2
TGTGCCAGCAGAAAAGAAGTACGTGGACAGGGGTCGCGGAACTATGGCTACACCTTC
CASRKEVRGQGSRNYGYTF
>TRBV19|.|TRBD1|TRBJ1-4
TGTGCCAGTAGTACGACAGGGAGCGAAAAACTGTTTTTT
CASSTTGSEKLFF
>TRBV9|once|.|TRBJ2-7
TGTGCCAGCAGCGTAGGCATTGTGGGCTACGAGCAGTACTTC
CASSVGIVGYEQYF
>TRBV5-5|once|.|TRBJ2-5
TGTGCCAGCAGCACACAGGGCCAAGAGACCCAGTACTTC
CASSTQGQETQYF
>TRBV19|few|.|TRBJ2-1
TGTGCCAGTAGTATTCTCAAGGCTGAGCAGTTCTTC
CASSILKAEQFF
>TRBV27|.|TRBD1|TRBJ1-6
TGTGCCAGCAGTTTAGACAGGGTTGGTTCACCCCTCCACTTT
CASSLDRVGSPLHF
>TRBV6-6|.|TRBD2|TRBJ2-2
TGTGCCAGCAGTTACCCAACTAGCGGGAACACCGGGGAGCTGTTTTTT
CASSYPTSGNTGELFF
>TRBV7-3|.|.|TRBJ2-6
TGTGCCAGCAGCTTAACGTTCTCTGGGGCCAACGTCCTGACTTTC
CASSLTFSGANVLTF
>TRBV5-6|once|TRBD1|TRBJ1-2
TGTGCCAGCAGCTTACAGGGGGGGTATGGCTACACCTTC
CASSLQGGYGYTF
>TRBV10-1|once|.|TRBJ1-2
TGCGCCAGCTTCCTGACATGGGATGGCTACACCTTC
CASFLTWDGYTF
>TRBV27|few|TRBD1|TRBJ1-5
TGTGCCAGCACCCACCCGCAGGGACAGCGAAATCAGCCCCAGCATTTT
CASTHPQGQRNQPQHF
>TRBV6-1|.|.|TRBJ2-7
TGTGCCAGCAGTGTTTTCGGGACGGATACCTACGAGCAGTACTTC
CASSVFGTDTYEQYF